This TCR beta chain was documented in a study of OX40 agonist ivuxolimab in advanced cancers. Study conclusions and caveats: Researchers report that CD8+ T cells had, on average, more expanded clones than CD4+.

In regard to this clone: Its antigen is unidentified.

V lost 2 bases, J lost 4 bases, and 6 bases lay in between. The CDR3 covers 14 residues. Germline V gene lookup returns CDR1 MNHEY and CDR2 SMNVEV (reference sequence). Clones were read by immunoSEQ multiplex PCR, and TCRdb kept only the in-frame ones, dropping some. The sample has 48,000 or so clones, over 80% seen once. Sequences were derived from CD4+ or CD8+ T cells sorted from blood, sampled in a trial of the OX40 agonist ivuxolimab. The clonotype originates from an adult with an advanced solid tumor such as melanoma, head and neck, liver or kidney cancer. The J gene is TRBJ1-6, the V gene TRBV27; D not certain. Written as DNA, the CDR3 is TGTGCCAGCAGTTTACCGATTTATAATTCACCCCTCCACTTT. Protein: CASSLPIYNSPLHF.